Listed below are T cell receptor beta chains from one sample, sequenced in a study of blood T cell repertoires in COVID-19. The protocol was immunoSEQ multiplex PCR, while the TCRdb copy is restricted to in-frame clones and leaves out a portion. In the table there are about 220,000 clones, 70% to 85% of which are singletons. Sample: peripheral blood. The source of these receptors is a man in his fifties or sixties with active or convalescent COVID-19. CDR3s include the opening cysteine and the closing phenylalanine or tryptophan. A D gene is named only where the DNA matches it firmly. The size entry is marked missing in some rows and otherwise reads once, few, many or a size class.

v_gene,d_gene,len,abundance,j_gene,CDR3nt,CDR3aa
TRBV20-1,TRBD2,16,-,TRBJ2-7,TGCAGTGCTAGTCCCCTGGACTGGCGGGAGACCTACGAGCAGTACTTC,CSASPLDWRETYEQYF
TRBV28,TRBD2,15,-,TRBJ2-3,TGTGCCAGCAGTCGACTAGCGGGAGGGCCCTATACGCAGTATTTT,CASSRLAGGPYTQYF
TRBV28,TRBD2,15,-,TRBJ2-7,TGTGCCAGCAGTGCACTAGCGGGAGGATCCGAAGAGCAGTACTTC,CASSALAGGSEEQYF
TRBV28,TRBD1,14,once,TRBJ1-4,TGTGCCAGCAGTCCCGGGACAGGGCGTGAAAAACTGTTTTTT,CASSPGTGREKLFF
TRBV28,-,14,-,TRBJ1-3,TGTGCCAGCAGTTTCCCTGGGACAGGAAACACCATATATTTT,CASSFPGTGNTIYF
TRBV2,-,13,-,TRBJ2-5,TGTGCCAGCAGTCGGGACTCTCAAGAGACCCAGTACTTC,CASSRDSQETQYF
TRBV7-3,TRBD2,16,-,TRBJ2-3,TGTGCCAGCAGCTTAGGGACTAGCGGGAGCACAGATACGCAGTATTTT,CASSLGTSGSTDTQYF
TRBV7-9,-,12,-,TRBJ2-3,TGTGCCAGCAGCTTTCGCGCAGATACGCAGTATTTT,CASSFRADTQYF
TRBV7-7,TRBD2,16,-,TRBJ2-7,TGTGCCAGCAGACTCACTCCCGGGACTAGCGTATACGAGCAGTACTTC,CASRLTPGTSVYEQYF
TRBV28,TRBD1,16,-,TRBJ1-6,TGTGCCAGCAGTCCCATAGGACAGGGTAATAATTCACCCCTCCACTTT,CASSPIGQGNNSPLHF
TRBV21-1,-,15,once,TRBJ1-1,TGTGCCAGCAGCAAAAACCAGGGGAAGGACACTGAAGCTTTCTTT,CASSKNQGKDTEAFF
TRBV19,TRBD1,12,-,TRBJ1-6,TGTGCCAGTAGATACAGGGGCTCACCCCTCCACTTT,CASRYRGSPLHF
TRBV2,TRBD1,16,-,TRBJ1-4,TGTGCCAGCACCTGGACAGGGGACGCAACTAATGAAAAACTGTTTTTT,CASTWTGDATNEKLFF
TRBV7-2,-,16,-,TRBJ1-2,TGTGCCAGCAGCTTAGAAGGTGGGGCTCCTCGATATGGCTACACCTTC,CASSLEGGAPRYGYTF
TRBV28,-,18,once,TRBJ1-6,TGTGCCAGCAGTCCGCTGGACGGGAAAATGGTGATGGACTCACCCCTCCACTTT,CASSPLDGKMVMDSPLHF
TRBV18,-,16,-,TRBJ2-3,TGTGCCAGCTCACCAGGGGGCTTCCGGGCGGTAGATACGCAGTATTTT,CASSPGGFRAVDTQYF
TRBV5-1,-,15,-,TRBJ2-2,TGCGCCAGCAGCTTGGGAGCGGGTCACACCGGGGAGCTGTTTTTT,CASSLGAGHTGELFF
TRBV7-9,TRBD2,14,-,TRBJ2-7,TGTGCCAGCAGCTTCGGGACTAGCGGCGAGGAGCAGTACTTC,CASSFGTSGEEQYF
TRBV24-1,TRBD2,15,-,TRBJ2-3,TGTGCCACCAGCTTTACTAGCGGGAGCACAGATACGCAGTATTTT,CATSFTSGSTDTQYF
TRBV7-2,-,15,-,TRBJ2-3,TGTGCCAGCAGCCATCCTGGGGGCCGGGGAGATACGCAGTATTTT,CASSHPGGRGDTQYF
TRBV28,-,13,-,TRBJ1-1,TGTGCCAGCAGTCTGGGCGGAGGCACTGAAGCTTTCTTT,CASSLGGGTEAFF
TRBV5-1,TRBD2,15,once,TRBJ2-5,TGCGCCAGCAGCCTAATGGGACTAGCGGGAGAGACCCAGTACTTC,CASSLMGLAGETQYF
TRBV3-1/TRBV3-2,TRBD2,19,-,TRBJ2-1,TGTGCCAGCAGCCAACTTACCGGGACTAGCGGGAGGGCCTGGAATGAGCAGTTCTTC,CASSQLTGTSGRAWNEQFF
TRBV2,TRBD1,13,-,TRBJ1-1,TGTGCCAGCTCGGGACAGGGGACCACTGAAGCTTTCTTT,CASSGQGTTEAFF
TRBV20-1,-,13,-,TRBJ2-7,TGCAGTGCTAGTGGGCACAGGGCGTACGAGCAGTACTTC,CSASGHRAYEQYF
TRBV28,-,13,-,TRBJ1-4,TGTGCCAGCAGCGTCGGGACTCGTGAAAAACTGTTTTTT,CASSVGTREKLFF
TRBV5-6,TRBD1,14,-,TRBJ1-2,TGTGCCAGCAGCTTGGGTGGACAGGATAATGGCTACACCTTC,CASSLGGQDNGYTF
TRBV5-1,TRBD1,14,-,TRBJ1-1,TGCGCCAGCAGCTTGACAGGGGGAGTCACTGAAGCTTTCTTT,CASSLTGGVTEAFF
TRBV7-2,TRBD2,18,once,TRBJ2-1,TGTGCCAGCAGCTTAGCGGCCTCTAGCGGGGGGGCCTACAATGAGCAGTTCTTC,CASSLAASSGGAYNEQFF
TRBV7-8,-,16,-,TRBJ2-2,TGTGCCAGCAGCCCTCCCTTGGGGGGGAACACCGGGGAGCTGTTTTTT,CASSPPLGGNTGELFF
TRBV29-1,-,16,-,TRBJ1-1,TGCAGCGTTGAAGATCTTGCTTTGGGGGGTGGGCGTGAAGCTTTCTTT,CSVEDLALGGGREAFF
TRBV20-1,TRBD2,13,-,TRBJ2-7,TGCAGTGCTAGTCTCGCGGGAGCTCGCGAGCAGTACTTC,CSASLAGAREQYF
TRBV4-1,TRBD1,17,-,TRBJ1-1,TGCGCCAGCAGCCATCTGACAGGGAAAGAATGGGACACTGAAGCTTTCTTT,CASSHLTGKEWDTEAFF
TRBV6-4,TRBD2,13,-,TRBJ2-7,TGTGCCAGCAGTGCCGCTAGCGGGAGTAAGCAGTACTTC,CASSAASGSKQYF
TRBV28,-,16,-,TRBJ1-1,TGTGCCAGCAGCCGGTTTTTCGGACAGAGCAACACTGAAGCTTTCTTT,CASSRFFGQSNTEAFF
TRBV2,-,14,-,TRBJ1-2,TGTGCCAGCAGTGCACAGGTTTCCCTCTATGGCTACACCTTC,CASSAQVSLYGYTF
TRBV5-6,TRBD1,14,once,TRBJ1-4,TGTGCCAGCAGCACGGACAGGGGGAATGAAAAACTGTTTTTT,CASSTDRGNEKLFF
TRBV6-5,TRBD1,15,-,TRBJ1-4,TGTGCCAGCAGCCGTAATACAGGGGGAGAGGAAAAACTGTTTTTT,CASSRNTGGEEKLFF
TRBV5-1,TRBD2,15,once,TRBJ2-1,TGCGCCAGCAGCCCCGGGACTAGCGGGATTGATGAGCAGTTCTTC,CASSPGTSGIDEQFF
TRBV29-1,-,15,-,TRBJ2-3,TGCAGCGTGCACGGGGAGAGAGGAAGCACACATACGCAGTATTTT,CSVHGERGSTHTQYF
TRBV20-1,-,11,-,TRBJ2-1,TGCAGTGCTCCCTTTCGCAATGAGCAGTTCTTC,CSAPFRNEQFF